Sequencing of this T cell receptor beta chain was carried out in a study of blood T cell repertoires in COVID-19 (dated by TCRdb to the early 2020s). With regard to the full study: The collaborator samples originated in the United States, Italy and Spain and spanned the acute and convalescent phases of COVID-19. The repertoires were released in a freely available public database intended as a resource for research on the immune response to SARS-CoV-2. Where available, HLA class I and class II types were obtained from metadata supplied by the sample provider rather than from assay-based typing. Sample metadata almost always included a de-identified subject ID, COVID-19 status, age in years and sex. Samples were obtained from the ongoing ImmuneRACE study (first 160 participants) and from over a thousand subjects provided by 6 global collaborators. The material from the prospective study consisted of cDNA or gDNA derived from T cells, B-cell-depleted T cells, or PBMCs. Subjects who had been exposed to COVID-19, were actively infected with it, or had recovered from it provided the deeply sampled blood TCRbeta repertoires that made up the dataset.

Summary of the overall study and its limitations: Clinical and demographic metadata were provided uncurated, with the amount varying by source and participant.

Reading the germline V gene gives CDR1 SNHLY and CDR2 FYNNEI. Inclusive of the bounding cysteine and phenylalanine, the CDR3 is 16 residues long. Only CDR3 DNA remains: 48 bases, in frame from the first base. After removal of 6 bases from V and 2 bases from J, the junction retains 7 bases not matched to a gene. Whole blood was collected in K2EDTA tubes by collaborating institutions according to the institutions' own protocols. For TCRbeta analysis, collaborator samples were shipped as frozen whole blood, as isolated PBMCs, or as DNA extracted from either sample type. The immunoSEQ Assay, a bias-controlled multiplex PCR, was used to amplify TCRbeta CDR3 regions from genomic DNA. Processing in the source paper ran as follows. Within the assay, amplification of reference gene primers was used to estimate how many nucleated cells each sample contained. Sequence reads were collapsed and filtered to measure the absolute abundance of every unique TCRbeta CDR3 rearrangement. For each sample, productive Simpson clonality was calculated by taking the square root of Simpson's diversity index across productive rearrangements. Entries here come from immuneACCESS through TCRdb and include only in-frame sequences with V and J called. Some clones fail to appear in such tables; in the studies checked, an unresolved V gene covers under half of the shortfall, and the cause of the remainder is unknown. V, J and clone size are those of that table, while D and trimming were read from the DNA. In all, the sample holds 95,000 to 150,000 clones, and around 76% of those were seen once. The top ten clones comprise 2.3% of the sample.

Turning to this clone: What this receptor recognizes is not known. Within one base of it there is no much larger clone, and no base qualities were kept.

This chain joins TRBV2 to TRBJ2-1, with 10 bases matching TRBD1. This TCR was sampled from a man aged 70 or older with acute or convalescent COVID-19. Material: peripheral blood. The DNA sequence is TGTGCCAGCAGACCCGGGGGGACAGGGGCCTACAATGAGCAGTTCTTC. It translates as CASRPGGTGAYNEQFF.